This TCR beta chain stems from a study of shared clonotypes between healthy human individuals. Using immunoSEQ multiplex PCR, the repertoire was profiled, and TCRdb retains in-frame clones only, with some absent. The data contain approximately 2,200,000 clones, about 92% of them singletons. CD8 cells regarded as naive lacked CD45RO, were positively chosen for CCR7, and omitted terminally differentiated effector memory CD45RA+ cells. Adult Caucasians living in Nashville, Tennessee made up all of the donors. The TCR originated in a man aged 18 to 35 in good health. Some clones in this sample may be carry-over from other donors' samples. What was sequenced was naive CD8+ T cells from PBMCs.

As DNA, the CDR3 is TGTGCCAGCAGCTTAGGGATGGGACTAGAAAGGTATACGCAGTATTTT. It encodes CASSLGMGLERYTQYF. This chain uses TRBV7-9 with TRBJ2-3; 8 bases map to TRBD2. This CDR3 spans 16 amino acids. V lost 1 base to trimming and J lost 7 bases; unmatched junction nucleotides: 10. In germline, CDR1 is SEHNR, CDR2 FQNEAQ (reference sequence).